The 7 T cell receptor beta chains below all came from one sample that was sequenced in a study of blood T cell repertoires in COVID-19 (dated by TCRdb to 2018 to 2021). The library was produced with the immunoSEQ multiplex PCR assay. This immuneACCESS table, as held by TCRdb, lists in-frame sequences with V and J called but not all clones. Of the missing ones, under half trace to an unresolved V gene in checked studies; the others have no known cause. This sample lists about 220,000 clones; approximately 90% were detected once. Clones ranked in the top ten supply about 2.2% of the sample. The specimen sequenced was peripheral blood. Every receptor here comes from a man aged 25 to 40 who had recovered from COVID-19.

This chain links TRBV5-1 with TRBJ1-3; D is perhaps TRBD1 (5 bases). Trimming removed 0 bases at V and 2 bases at J, with 18 bases between. The CDR3 has 18 amino acids. Germline CDR1 reads SGHRS; CDR2 reads YFSETQ. The CDR3 DNA is TGCGCCAGCAGCTTGGCCATGAGTGGGACTGGGGCTGGAAACACCATATATTTT. It encodes CASSLAMSGTGAGNTIYF. Drawing the rest from reference TRBV5-1 and TRBJ1-3, the complete variable domain is KAGVTQTPRYLIKTRGQQVTLSCSPISGHRSVSWYQQTPGQGLQFLFEYFSETQRNKGNFPGRFSGRQFSNSRSEMNVSTLELGDSALYLCASSLAMSGTGAGNTIYFGEGSWLTVV.

The chain joins TRBV5-1 to TRBJ2-2, with unresolved D. This CDR3 has 15 amino acids. The germline V gene encodes CDR1 SGHRS and CDR2 YFSETQ. The V and J ends lost 0 bases and 1 base respectively, with 7 bases between them. The CDR3 bases are TGCGCCAGCAGCTTGGTCAGGTTGAACACCGGGGAGCTGTTTTTT. It specifies CASSLVRLNTGELFF.

The chain employs TRBV6-1 and TRBJ2-3; tentative D call: TRBD2 (6 bases). Trimming removed 2 bases at V and 2 bases at J, with 11 bases between. CDR1 is MNHNS and CDR2 is SASEGT in the germline V gene. The CDR3 has 15 amino acids. CDR3 loop: CASSETGDNTDTQYF. DNA for the CDR3: TGTGCCAGCAGTGAAACGGGAGACAACACAGATACGCAGTATTTT.

This clone was observed a handful of times. The CDR3 here is CASRLISYGYTF. CDR3 coding DNA: TGTGCCAGCAGGTTAATATCGTATGGCTACACCTTC. The chain couples TRBV2 to TRBJ1-2; D uncertain. The ends were cut back, 6 bases at V and 5 bases at J, with 10 bases in the middle. The CDR3 spans 12 residues. The germline CDR1 and CDR2 sequences are SNHLY and FYNNEI.

The chain has TRBV7-9 and TRBJ2-5, with D perhaps matching TRBD1 (6 bases). V was pared by 7 bases and J by 2 bases, with 11 bases between. CDR1 SEHNR and CDR2 FQNEAQ come from the germline V gene (reference sequence). This CDR3 is built from 13 residues. CDR3 in amino acids: CASTPDSQETQYF. The CDR3 DNA reads TGTGCCAGCACCCCGGACAGTCAAGAGACCCAGTACTTC. The entire variable domain, with the rest obtained from reference TRBV7-9 and TRBJ2-5, is as follows: DTGVSQNPRHKITKRGQNVTFRCDPISEHNRLYWYRQTLGQGPEFLTYFQNEAQLEKSRLLSDRFSAERPKGSFSTLEIQRTEQGDSAMYLCASTPDSQETQYFGPGTRLLVL.

The CDR3 DNA sequence: TGTGCCAGCGGGGGACAGGGTTCTGTCGGGGAGCTGTTTTTT. Amino acid sequence: CASGGQGSVGELFF. The chain joins TRBV7-2 to TRBJ2-2; the match to TRBD1 covers 9 bases. V shed 8 bases, J shed 7 bases, and the junction held 8 bases outside the gene matches. Per germline, CDR1 SGHTA and CDR2 FQGNSA. CDR3 length: 14 residues.

The chain recombines TRBV18 with TRBJ1-1, with a weak D call TRBD1 (5 bases). V was shortened by 6 bases and J by 4 bases, with 9 bases between the two germline ends. Germline V lookup: CDR1 KGHSH, CDR2 LQKENI. The CDR3 extends over 12 amino acids. This CDR3 is CASSVQGTEAFF. The DNA for the CDR3 is TGTGCCAGCTCGGTTCAGGGCACTGAAGCTTTCTTT.